This TCR beta chain derives from a study of T cells in Graves' hyperthyroidism and ophthalmopathy. Study background: Peripheral blood was secured at the point of initial diagnosis, before any treatment.

Study-wide results and limits: A model of 13 V-J pairs discriminated ophthalmopathy from stable hyperthyroidism. The model identified upcoming ophthalmopathy a median around 6 months ahead of onset.

From RNA transcripts, TCR beta CDR3 regions were amplified. The primer set for the first-round RT-PCR of the TCR CDR3 was HTBI. TCRdb fed the multiplex PCR reads into MiXCR, producing one record per CDR3 protein. The table lists around 250,000 distinct CDR3 sequences, 16% of them singletons, with around 30% in the top ten. This clonotype came up many times. Its antigen is not known. The PBMCs studied were ones that came from 8.5 to 10 ml fresh peripheral blood. This CDR3 has 14 residues. Germline V CDR1 and CDR2: SGDLS, YYNGEE. The V gene lost 3 bases and the J gene lost 5 bases, with 14 bases spanning the gap.

This sequence originates from a woman under 30 with Graves' ophthalmopathy. The chain combines TRBV9 with TRBJ1-2; D is possibly TRBD1 (5 bases). The source material was blood. CDR3 in DNA: TGTGCCAGCAGCGAGAGGGGAGGCTGGTATGGCTACACCTTC. Translating it yields CASSERGGWYGYTF.